This passage covers 27 T cell receptor beta chains from one sample sequenced in a study of cytomegalovirus exposure and HLA in healthy donors. The PCR employed 60 Vbeta primers together with 13 Jbeta primers. Method: immunoSEQ multiplex PCR; TCRdb's copy keeps in-frame clones and lacks some. Among over 100,000 clones listed, 75% to 85% were seen once. Sequenced material: PBMCs. The receptors derive from a woman aged 18-35 years in good health and CMV-seropositive.

J is TRBJ2-1 and V is TRBV5-6, with D possibly TRBD2 on 6 matching bases. The CDR3 runs 15 residues. The V end was cut by 0 bases, the J end by 3 bases, with 10 bases between. The germline V gene has CDR1 SGHDT and CDR2 YYEEEE. DNA for the CDR3: TGTGCCAGCAGCTTGGCGCGGGGAGGCTACAATGAGCAGTTCTTC. Translated, it gives CASSLARGGYNEQFF.

This clone was found once. The V gene is TRBV7-9, the J gene TRBJ1-2; TRBD1 might be the D (6 bases). The germline V gene has CDR1 SEHNR and CDR2 FQNEAQ (reference sequence). The CDR3 has 13 residues. V lost 7 bases, J lost 5 bases, and 14 bases lay in between. CDR3 region: CASKGAGAYGYTF. As DNA, the CDR3 is TGTGCCAGCAAAGGAGCAGGGGCATATGGCTACACCTTC.

Comments on this clone: Mismatch with germline at one junction end may stem from a read error. The chain is built from TRBV7-9 and TRBJ1-4; D possibly corresponds to TRBD1 (6 bases). This CDR3 contains 12 residues. Germline CDR1 reads SEHNR; CDR2 reads FQNEAQ (reference sequence). Written as DNA, the CDR3 is TGTTCCAGCAGGGGCACTTATGAAAAACTGTTTTTT. Translating it yields CSSRGTYEKLFF.

The J gene is TRBJ1-5, the V gene TRBV12-1; TRBD1 is taken as the D call from the table, unchecked against the DNA. TRBV12-1 is a listed pseudogene. CDR3 size: 13 residues. The chain's CDR3 is CAIPPQGNQPQHF. The DNA for the CDR3 is TGTGCCATTCCGCCTCAGGGGAATCAGCCCCAGCATTTT.

The table lists this clone with a count of one. The junction departs from the called germline gene at one end, perhaps through a read error. The chain joins TRBV7-7 to TRBJ2-5; D remains unclear. The CDR3 extends over 13 amino acids. The V gene's germline CDR1 is SSHAT and CDR2 FNYEAQ (reference sequence). The CDR3 DNA sequence: TGTGCTAGCAGCTTGATGGGCTGGGAGACCCAGTACTTC. This codes for CASSLMGWETQYF.

This chain connects TRBV25-1 to TRBJ2-6; perhaps TRBD1 as D (6 bases). In germline, CDR1 is MGHDK, CDR2 SYGVNS. Trimming stripped 11 bases from V and 0 bases from J, with 14 bases between. The CDR3 length is 15 residues. As DNA, the CDR3 is TGTGCCGCCAACAGGGTGCGCTCTGGGGCCAACGTCCTGACTTTC. Its translation is CAANRVRSGANVLTF.

The J gene is TRBJ2-5, the V gene TRBV7-6; 10 bases map to TRBD1. This CDR3 is 13 amino acids long. From germline, CDR1 is SGHVS and CDR2 FNYEAQ. The trim removed 4 bases at V and 4 bases at J, leaving 0 bases unmatched. The CDR3 bases are TGTGCCAGCAGCTGGACAGGGGGAGAGACCCAGTACTTC. This sequence encodes CASSWTGGETQYF.

A single count supports this clone. The chain recombines TRBV5-6 with TRBJ2-7; the D gene is possibly TRBD2 (7 bases). Germline V CDR1 and CDR2: SGHDT, YYEEEE. The V and J ends lost 0 bases and 4 bases respectively, with 17 bases between them. This CDR3 contains 16 residues. CDR3 DNA: TGTGCCAGCAGCTTGGGAATTGGGGGGGGCGGGTACGAGCAGTACTTC. Protein product: CASSLGIGGGGYEQYF.

The chain recombines TRBV5-4 with TRBJ1-4; D is possibly TRBD1 (6 bases). V dropped 0 bases and J dropped 3 bases, with 12 bases sitting between them. The CDR3 is 16 amino acids. Germline assignment: CDR1 SGHNT and CDR2 YYREEE (reference sequence). The CDR3 sequence is CASSLGGGASNEKLFF. CDR3 nucleotides: TGTGCCAGCAGCTTGGGTGGGGGCGCTTCTAATGAAAAACTGTTTTTT.

The rearrangement joins TRBV28 to TRBJ2-1; 8 bases fit TRBD2. This CDR3 has 14 residues. J was trimmed by 5 bases and V by 7 bases; bases with no gene match: 7. Germline assignment: CDR1 MDHEN and CDR2 SYDVKM. The CDR3 DNA sequence: TGTGCCAGCATTTTCGGGGGGGGCCACAATGAGCAGTTCTTC. It translates to CASIFGGGHNEQFF.

This sequence joins TRBV6-1 and TRBJ2-7, with 11 positions matching TRBD1. With 7 bases clipped from V and 3 bases from J, the junction kept 5 bases outside the gene matches. The CDR3 runs to 14 residues. Germline CDR1 and CDR2: MNHNS and SASEGT. The CDR3: CASTYGTGGYEQYF. The CDR3 bases are TGTGCCAGCACTTACGGGACAGGGGGCTACGAGCAGTACTTC.

The J gene is TRBJ2-1, the V gene TRBV5-6, with TRBD2 identical over 8 bases. Germline lookup yields CDR1 SGHDT and CDR2 YYEEEE. The CDR3 is made up of 16 amino acids. The ends lost 4 bases at V and 0 bases at J; junction bases unmatched: 6. The CDR3 DNA reads as TGTGCCAGCAGCCCGACCGGGGGGGCCTCCTACAATGAGCAGTTCTTC. It translates to CASSPTGGASYNEQFF. The complete variable domain, with remaining parts taken from reference TRBV5-6 and TRBJ2-1, reads DAGVTQSPTHLIKTRGQQVTLRCSPKSGHDTVSWYQQALGQGPQFIFQYYEEEERQRGNFPDRFSGHQFPNYSSELNVNALLLGDSALYLCASSPTGGASYNEQFFGPGTRLTVL.

The chain combines TRBV10-3 with TRBJ1-5; D gene ambiguous. This CDR3 region has 12 residues. V was pared by 0 bases and J by 15 bases, with 12 bases between. Germline V gives CDR1 ENHRY, CDR2 SYGVKD. CDR3 sequence: CAISESEGATHF. In nucleotides, the CDR3 is TGTGCCATCAGTGAGTCAGAAGGAGCCACGCATTTT.

This rearrangement joins TRBV5-4 to TRBJ2-5; TRBD2 matches at 10 bases. The CDR3 totals 15 residues. Losses at the gene ends were 5 bases for V and 4 bases for J; bases not matched to a gene: 8. The germline gives CDR1 SGHNT, CDR2 YYREEE (reference sequence). The CDR3 sequence: CASREITSGVETQYF. CDR3 coding DNA: TGTGCCAGCAGAGAAATAACTAGCGGGGTAGAGACCCAGTACTTC.

J is TRBJ2-3 and V is TRBV9, with 16 bases fitting TRBD2. Germline loops: CDR1 SGDLS, CDR2 YYNGEE. J was trimmed by 5 bases and V by 4 bases; bases with no gene match: 7. There are 17 residues in the CDR3. CDR3 in amino acids: CASSPGTSGGAEDTQYF. The CDR3 region has the DNA TGTGCCAGCAGCCCTGGGACTAGCGGGGGGGCGGAAGATACGCAGTATTTT. The full variable domain, completed using reference TRBV9 and TRBJ2-3, is DSGVTQTPKHLITATGQRVTLRCSPRSGDLSVYWYQQSLDQGLQFLIQYYNGEERAKGNILERFSAQQFPDLHSELNLSSLELGDSALYFCASSPGTSGGAEDTQYFGPGTRLTVL.

The chain uses TRBV7-9 and TRBJ2-5; 15 nucleotides match TRBD2. The germline V gene has CDR1 SEHNR and CDR2 FQNEAQ (reference sequence). Trimming cost V 5 bases and J 2 bases; bases outside gene matches: 6. This CDR3 comprises 17 residues. The CDR3 DNA reads as TGTGCCAGCAGCCCCGGGACTAGCGGGGGGACACAAGAGACCCAGTACTTC. This codes for CASSPGTSGGTQETQYF.

In this sample, this clone turned up once. The chain has TRBV6-6 and TRBJ1-1; TRBD1 matches at 11 bases. The CDR3 is 16 residues long. Germline CDR1 is MNHNY and CDR2 is SVGAGI (reference sequence). After removal of 6 bases from V and 3 bases from J, the junction contained 9 bases not matched to a gene. The CDR3 DNA sequence: TGTGCCAGCAGACCCGGGACAGGGGGTTTTTACACTGAAGCTTTCTTT. This translates into CASRPGTGGFYTEAFF.

The V and J genes are TRBV6-1 and TRBJ2-5; no clear D gene. Per the germline V gene, CDR1 is MNHNS and CDR2 is SASEGT. This CDR3 comprises 12 residues. The V gene lost 2 bases and the J gene lost 7 bases, with 8 bases spanning the gap. The CDR3 DNA reads as TGTGCCAGCAGTGAAAACACGGGGACCCAGTACTTC. Amino acids: CASSENTGTQYF.

This clone was observed a single time. The genes are TRBV5-6 and TRBJ1-2; 8 bases map to TRBD1. CDR3 size: 13 residues. V dropped 2 bases and J dropped 4; count of bases not matched to a gene: 1. CDR1 SGHDT and CDR2 YYEEEE come from the germline V gene. As DNA, the CDR3 is TGTGCCAGCAGCTTCGGACAGGGCTATGGCTACACCTTC. This sequence encodes CASSFGQGYGYTF.

The gene calls are TRBV10-3 and TRBJ2-5; the D gene is possibly TRBD2 (6 bases). Germline V lookup: CDR1 ENHRY, CDR2 SYGVKD. V was shortened by 4 bases and J by 6 bases, with 21 bases between the two germline ends. This CDR3 is built from 16 residues. The DNA for the CDR3 is TGTGCCATCAGTGCTACGAAGATATCCGGGGGTCAGACCCAGTACTTC. Translation gives CAISATKISGGQTQYF.

This clone was seen just once. This chain joins TRBV28 and TRBJ2-3; D is uncertain. The CDR3 extends over 11 amino acids. Per germline, CDR1 MDHEN and CDR2 SYDVKM. V was trimmed by 7 bases and J by 1 base, leaving 3 bases between them. The chain's CDR3 is CASTGTDTQYF. The DNA of the CDR3 is TGTGCCAGCACCGGCACAGATACGCAGTATTTT.

The chain has TRBV4-2 and TRBJ1-6, with D unresolved. V gave up 0 bases and J gave up 4 bases, with 7 bases separating them. CDR3 size: 15 residues. Germline values: CDR1 LGHNA, CDR2 YNFKEQ. The CDR3 region is CASSQDTDYNSPLHF. CDR3 DNA sequence: TGTGCCAGCAGCCAAGATACAGATTATAATTCACCCCTCCACTTT.

V gene TRBV5-1 combines with J gene TRBJ2-3, with D possibly matching TRBD1 (6 bases). CDR3 length: 14 amino acids. The germline V and J ends were trimmed by 0 bases and 5 bases, with 10 bases remaining between them. Germline V gives CDR1 SGHRS, CDR2 YFSETQ. This chain's CDR3 is CASSLASGEDTQYF. The CDR3 DNA sequence: TGCGCCAGCAGCTTGGCTTCAGGGGAAGATACGCAGTATTTT. The entire variable domain, with the rest obtained from reference TRBV5-1 and TRBJ2-3, is as follows: KAGVTQTPRYLIKTRGQQVTLSCSPISGHRSVSWYQQTPGQGLQFLFEYFSETQRNKGNFPGRFSGRQFSNSRSEMNVSTLELGDSALYLCASSLASGEDTQYFGPGTRLTVL.

The V gene is TRBV5-1, the J gene TRBJ1-3; 7 bases align to TRBD1. Germline V gene data show CDR1 as SGHRS and CDR2 as YFSETQ. The trim removed 6 bases at V and 2 bases at J, leaving 5 bases unmatched. The CDR3 has 14 amino acids. CDR3 region: CASTTGVTGNTIYF. In DNA, the CDR3 is TGCGCCAGCACCACAGGGGTTACTGGAAACACCATATATTTT.

The chain couples TRBV5-6 to TRBJ1-2; 8 nucleotides agree with TRBD1. This CDR3 is 15 amino acids long. The germline gives CDR1 SGHDT, CDR2 YYEEEE. J was trimmed by 3 bases and V by 4 bases; bases with no gene match: 8. The CDR3 here is CASSLGTGGHYGYTF. The CDR3, as DNA: TGTGCCAGCAGCCTTGGGACAGGTGGGCACTATGGCTACACCTTC.

The chain carries TRBV29-1 and TRBJ2-6; 9 nucleotides align to TRBD1. The V gene end was trimmed by 0 bases and the J gene end by 1 base; junction bases not matched to a gene: 19. CDR3 length: 22 residues. Germline V gene sequence: CDR1 SQVTM, CDR2 ANQGSEA. CDR3 region: CSVEDSPWGWDRATSGANVLTF. The DNA for the CDR3 is TGCAGCGTTGAAGATTCCCCCTGGGGTTGGGACAGGGCGACGTCTGGGGCCAACGTCCTGACTTTC.

The chain carries TRBV5-5 and TRBJ2-7; D ambiguous. Trimming took 0 bases from V and 3 from J, leaving 7 bases between them. Germline CDR1 SGHKS, CDR2 YYEKEE (reference sequence). This CDR3 comprises 13 residues. The CDR3 sequence is CASSLAQLYEQYF. CDR3 in DNA: TGTGCCAGCAGCTTGGCGCAACTCTACGAGCAGTACTTC.